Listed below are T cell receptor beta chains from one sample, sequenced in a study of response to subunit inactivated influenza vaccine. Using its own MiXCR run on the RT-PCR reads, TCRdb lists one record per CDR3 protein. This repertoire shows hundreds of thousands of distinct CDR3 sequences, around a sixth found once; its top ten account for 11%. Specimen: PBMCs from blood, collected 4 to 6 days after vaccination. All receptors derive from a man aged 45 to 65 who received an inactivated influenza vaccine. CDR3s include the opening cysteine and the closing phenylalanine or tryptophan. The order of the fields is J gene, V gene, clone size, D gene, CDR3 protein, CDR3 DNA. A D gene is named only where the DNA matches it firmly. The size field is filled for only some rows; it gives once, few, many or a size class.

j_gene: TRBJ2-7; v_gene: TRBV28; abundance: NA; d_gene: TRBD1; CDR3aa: CASRQRQGWKEQYF; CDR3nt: TGTGCCAGCAGACAAAGACAGGGGTGGAAAGAGCAGTACTTC
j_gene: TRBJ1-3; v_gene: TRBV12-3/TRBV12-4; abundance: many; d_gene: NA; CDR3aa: CASSPPGLRNTIYF; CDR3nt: TGTGCCAGCAGTCCACCGGGACTACGAAACACCATATATTTT
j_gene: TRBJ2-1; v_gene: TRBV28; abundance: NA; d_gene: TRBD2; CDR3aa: CATRTSGYNEQFF; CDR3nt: TGTGCCACCAGGACTAGCGGTTACAATGAGCAGTTCTTC
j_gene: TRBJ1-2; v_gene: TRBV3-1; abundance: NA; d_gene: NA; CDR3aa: CASTPSGSSGYTF; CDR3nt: TGTGCCAGCACCCCCTCGGGGTCCTCTGGCTACACCTTC
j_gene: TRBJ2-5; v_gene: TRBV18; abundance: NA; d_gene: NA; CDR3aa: CASSPPMASETQYF; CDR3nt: TGTGCCAGCTCACCACCTATGGCTTCGGAGACCCAGTACTTC
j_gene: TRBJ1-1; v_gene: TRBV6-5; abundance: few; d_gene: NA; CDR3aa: CASSYSPGPRGTEAFF; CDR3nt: TGTGCCAGCAGTTACTCTCCGGGACCGAGGGGCACTGAAGCTTTCTTT
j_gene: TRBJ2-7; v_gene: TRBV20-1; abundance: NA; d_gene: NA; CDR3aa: CSARAGGGGSYEQYF; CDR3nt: TGCAGTGCTAGAGCCGGCGGGGGCGGGTCCTACGAGCAGTACTTC
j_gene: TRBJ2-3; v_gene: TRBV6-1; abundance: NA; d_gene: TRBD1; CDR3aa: CASQLRDRGPDTQYF; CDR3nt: TGTGCCAGCCAACTCAGGGACAGGGGCCCAGATACGCAGTATTTT
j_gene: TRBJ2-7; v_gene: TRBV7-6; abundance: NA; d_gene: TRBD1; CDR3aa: CASTVGQGTYEQYF; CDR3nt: TGTGCCAGCACCGTGGGACAGGGAACCTACGAGCAGTACTTC
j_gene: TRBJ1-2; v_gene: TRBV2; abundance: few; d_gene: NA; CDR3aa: CASSRLGVDYGYTF; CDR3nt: TGTGCCAGCTCCCGGCTGGGGGTGGACTATGGCTACACCTTC
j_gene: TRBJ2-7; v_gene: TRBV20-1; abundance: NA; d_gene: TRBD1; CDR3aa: CSAPWTGGDEQYF; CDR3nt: TGCAGTGCTCCCTGGACAGGGGGCGACGAGCAGTACTTC
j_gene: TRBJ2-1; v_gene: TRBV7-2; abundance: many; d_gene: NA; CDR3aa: CASSLALIEYNEQFF; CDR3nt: TGTGCCAGCAGCTTAGCGCTGATTGAGTACAATGAGCAGTTCTTC
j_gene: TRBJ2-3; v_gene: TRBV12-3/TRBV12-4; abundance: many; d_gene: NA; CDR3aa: CASSAFGGRYF; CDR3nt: TGTGCCAGCAGTGCTTTCGGGGGTCGGTATTTT
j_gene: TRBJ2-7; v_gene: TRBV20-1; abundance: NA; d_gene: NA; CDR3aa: CSASVRQGYEQYF; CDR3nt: TGCAGTGCTAGTGTAAGGCAGGGATACGAGCAGTACTTC
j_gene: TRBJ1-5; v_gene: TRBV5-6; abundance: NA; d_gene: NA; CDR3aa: CASSLGFSGSNQPQHF; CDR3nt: TGTGCCAGCAGCTTGGGATTTTCAGGGAGCAATCAGCCCCAGCATTTT
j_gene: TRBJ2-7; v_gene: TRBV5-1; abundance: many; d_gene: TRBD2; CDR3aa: CASSLLAGAGYEQYF; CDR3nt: TGCGCCAGCAGCTTGCTAGCGGGAGCTGGCTACGAGCAGTACTTC
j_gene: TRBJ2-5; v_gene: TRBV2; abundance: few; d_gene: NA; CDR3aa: CASSGADSGTQYF; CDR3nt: TGTGCCAGCAGTGGAGCAGACTCCGGGACCCAGTACTTC
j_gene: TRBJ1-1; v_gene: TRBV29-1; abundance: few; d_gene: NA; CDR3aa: CSVREVTNTEAFF; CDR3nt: TGCAGCGTTCGTGAAGTAACGAACACTGAAGCTTTCTTT
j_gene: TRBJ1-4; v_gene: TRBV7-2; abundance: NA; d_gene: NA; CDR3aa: CASSLESVQGKLFF; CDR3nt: TGTGCCAGCAGCTTAGAGAGCGTCCAAGGAAAACTGTTTTTT
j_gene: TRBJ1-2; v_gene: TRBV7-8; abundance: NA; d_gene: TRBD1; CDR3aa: CASSPYRDRGLGYTF; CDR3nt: TGTGCCAGCAGCCCATACCGGGACAGGGGATTGGGCTACACCTTC
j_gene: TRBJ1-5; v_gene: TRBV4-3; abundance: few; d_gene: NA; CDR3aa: CASSGLVNQPQHF; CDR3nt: TGCGCCAGCAGCGGCCTTGTAAATCAGCCCCAGCATTTT
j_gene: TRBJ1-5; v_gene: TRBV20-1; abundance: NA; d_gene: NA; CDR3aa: CSASRRQAVQPQHF; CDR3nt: TGCAGTGCTAGTCGCCGGCAGGCGGTTCAGCCCCAGCATTTT
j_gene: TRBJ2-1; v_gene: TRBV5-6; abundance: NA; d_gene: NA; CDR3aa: CASSLGAARWFF; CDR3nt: TGTGCCAGCAGCTTGGGGGCCGCACGGTGGTTCTTC
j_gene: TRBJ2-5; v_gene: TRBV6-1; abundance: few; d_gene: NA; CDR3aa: CASSRPQGRLQETQYF; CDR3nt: TGTGCCAGCAGCCGACCCCAGGGAAGGCTACAAGAGACCCAGTACTTC
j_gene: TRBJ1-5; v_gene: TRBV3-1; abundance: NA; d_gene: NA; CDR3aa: CASSSIHSNQPQHF; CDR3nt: TGTGCCAGCAGCTCAATTCATAGCAATCAGCCCCAGCATTTT
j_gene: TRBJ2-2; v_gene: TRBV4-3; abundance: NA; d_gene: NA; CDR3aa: CASSQVGFGGAGELFF; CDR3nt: TGCGCCAGCAGCCAAGTGGGCTTCGGGGGAGCCGGGGAGCTGTTTTTT
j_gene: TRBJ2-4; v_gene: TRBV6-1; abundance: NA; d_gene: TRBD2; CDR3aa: CATSKSGGTSKNIQYF; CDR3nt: TGTGCCACCTCGAAGTCCGGGGGGACGTCCAAAAACATTCAGTACTTC
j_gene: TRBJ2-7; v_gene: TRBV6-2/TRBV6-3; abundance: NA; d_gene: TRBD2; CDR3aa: CAGGRASGDASYEQYF; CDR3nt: TGTGCCGGCGGCAGGGCTAGCGGGGATGCTAGCTACGAGCAGTACTTC
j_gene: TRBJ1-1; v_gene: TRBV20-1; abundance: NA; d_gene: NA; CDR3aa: CSARPPSTGLGAFF; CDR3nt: TGCAGTGCTAGACCCCCTTCGACAGGCCTTGGGGCTTTCTTT
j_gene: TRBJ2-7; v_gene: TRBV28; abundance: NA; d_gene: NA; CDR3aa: CASSSPDYEQYF; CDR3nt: TGTGCCAGCAGTTCTCCCGACTACGAGCAGTACTTC
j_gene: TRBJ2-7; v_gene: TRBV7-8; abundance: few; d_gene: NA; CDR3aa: CASSLDQGQLSYEQYF; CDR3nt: TGTGCCAGCAGCTTAGATCAAGGACAGCTTAGCTACGAGCAGTACTTC
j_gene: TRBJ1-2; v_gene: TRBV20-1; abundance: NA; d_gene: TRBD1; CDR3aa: CSAEDRGRYGYTF; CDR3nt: TGCAGTGCGGAGGACAGGGGACGGTATGGCTACACCTTC
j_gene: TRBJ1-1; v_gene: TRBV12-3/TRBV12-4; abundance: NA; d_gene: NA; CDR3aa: CASRTTVSLNTEAFF; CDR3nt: TGTGCCAGCAGGACTACAGTGTCCTTGAACACTGAAGCTTTCTTT
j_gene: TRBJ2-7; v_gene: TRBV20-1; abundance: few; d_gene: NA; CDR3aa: CSARNTGDEQYF; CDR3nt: TGCAGTGCTAGGAACACGGGGGACGAGCAGTACTTC
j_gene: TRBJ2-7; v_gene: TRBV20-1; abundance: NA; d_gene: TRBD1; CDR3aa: CSARDLLTGAHEQYF; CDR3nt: TGCAGTGCTAGAGATCTCCTGACAGGGGCCCACGAGCAGTACTTC
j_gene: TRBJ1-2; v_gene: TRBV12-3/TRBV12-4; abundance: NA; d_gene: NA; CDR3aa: CASSTTVGYGYTF; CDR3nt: TGTGCCAGCAGCACGACCGTGGGCTATGGCTACACCTTC
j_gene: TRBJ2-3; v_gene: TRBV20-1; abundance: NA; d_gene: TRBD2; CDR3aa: CSARRLAGGPIADTQYF; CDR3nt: TGCAGTGCTAGACGACTAGCGGGAGGGCCTATCGCAGATACGCAGTATTTT
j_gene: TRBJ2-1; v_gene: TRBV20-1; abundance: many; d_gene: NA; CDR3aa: CSARITGNEQFF; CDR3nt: TGCAGTGCTAGAATAACAGGGAATGAGCAGTTCTTC
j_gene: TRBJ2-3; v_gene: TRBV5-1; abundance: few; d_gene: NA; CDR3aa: CASSLPQGSTDTQYF; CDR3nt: TGCGCCAGCAGCTTGCCCCAGGGTAGCACAGATACGCAGTATTTT
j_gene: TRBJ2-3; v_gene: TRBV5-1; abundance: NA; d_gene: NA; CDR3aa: CASSLLDRTDTQYF; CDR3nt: TGCGCCAGCAGCCTTCTGGACCGCACAGATACGCAGTATTTT
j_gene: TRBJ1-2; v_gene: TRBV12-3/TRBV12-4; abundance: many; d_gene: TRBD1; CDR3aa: CASRRGTAGYTF; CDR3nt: TGTGCCAGCAGACGTGGGACAGCGGGCTACACCTTC
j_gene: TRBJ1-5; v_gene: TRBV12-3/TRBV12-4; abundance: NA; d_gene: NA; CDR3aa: CASSLGGVAVGNQPQHF; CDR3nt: TGTGCCAGCAGTTTAGGTGGGGTAGCCGTTGGCAATCAGCCCCAGCATTTT
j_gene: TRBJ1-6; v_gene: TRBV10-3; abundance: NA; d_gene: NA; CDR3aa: CAISETGGTPLHF; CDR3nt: TGTGCCATCAGTGAAACAGGCGGGACACCCCTCCACTTT
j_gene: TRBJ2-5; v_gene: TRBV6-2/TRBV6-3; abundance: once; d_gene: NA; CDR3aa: CASRDGQSQETQYF; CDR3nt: TGTGCCAGCAGGGACGGACAGTCCCAGGAGACCCAGTACTTC
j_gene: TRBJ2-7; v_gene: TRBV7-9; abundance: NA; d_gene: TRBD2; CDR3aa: CASSLKGLAGGREQYF; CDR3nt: TGTGCCAGCAGCTTGAAAGGACTAGCGGGGGGGAGGGAGCAGTACTTC
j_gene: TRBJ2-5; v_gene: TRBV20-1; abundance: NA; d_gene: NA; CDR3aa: CSAGTLRGGLGETQYF; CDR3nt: TGCAGTGCTGGGACCTTAAGGGGGGGCCTTGGGGAGACCCAGTACTTC
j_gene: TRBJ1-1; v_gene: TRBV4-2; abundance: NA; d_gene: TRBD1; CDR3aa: CASSQGGQGATEAFF; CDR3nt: TGTGCCAGCAGCCAAGGAGGACAGGGGGCCACTGAAGCTTTCTTT
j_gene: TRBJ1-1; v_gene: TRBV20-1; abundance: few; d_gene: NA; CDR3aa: CSAREPGFDTEAFF; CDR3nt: TGCAGTGCTAGAGAACCGGGGTTCGACACTGAAGCTTTCTTT
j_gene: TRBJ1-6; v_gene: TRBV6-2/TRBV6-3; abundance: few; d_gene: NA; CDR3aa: CASTVETYNSPLHF; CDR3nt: TGTGCCAGCACCGTGGAGACCTATAATTCACCCCTCCACTTT
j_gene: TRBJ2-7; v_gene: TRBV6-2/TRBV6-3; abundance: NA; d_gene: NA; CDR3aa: CASSLAGLQYF; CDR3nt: TGTGCCAGCAGTTTGGCCGGGTTGCAGTACTTC